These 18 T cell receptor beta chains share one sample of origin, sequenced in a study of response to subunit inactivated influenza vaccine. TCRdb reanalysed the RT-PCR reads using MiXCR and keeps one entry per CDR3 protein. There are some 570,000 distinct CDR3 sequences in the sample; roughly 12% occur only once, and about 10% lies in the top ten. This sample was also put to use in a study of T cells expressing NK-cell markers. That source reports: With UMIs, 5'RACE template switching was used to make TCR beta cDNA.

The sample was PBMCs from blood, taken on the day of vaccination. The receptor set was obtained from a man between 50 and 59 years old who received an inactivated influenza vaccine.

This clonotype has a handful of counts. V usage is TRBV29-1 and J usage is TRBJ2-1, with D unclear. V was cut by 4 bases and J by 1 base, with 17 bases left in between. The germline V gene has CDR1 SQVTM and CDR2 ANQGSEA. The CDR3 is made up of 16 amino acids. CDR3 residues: CSVGPGGLSSYNEQFF. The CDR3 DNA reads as TGCAGCGTTGGACCCGGTGGGCTGTCTTCCTACAATGAGCAGTTCTTC.

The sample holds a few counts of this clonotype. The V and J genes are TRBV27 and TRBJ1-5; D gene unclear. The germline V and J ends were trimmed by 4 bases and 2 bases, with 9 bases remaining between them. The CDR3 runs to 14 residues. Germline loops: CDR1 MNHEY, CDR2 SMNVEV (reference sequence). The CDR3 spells CASSSHQGNQPQHF. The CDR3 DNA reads TGTGCCAGCAGTTCCCATCAGGGCAATCAGCCCCAGCATTTT.

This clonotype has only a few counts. CDR3 residues: CASSRTANKQFF. CDR3 nucleotide sequence: TGTGCCAGCAGCCGGACAGCTAATAAGCAGTTCTTC. The V gene is TRBV12-3 or TRBV12-4, the J gene TRBJ2-1, with a weak D call TRBD1 (6 bases). The CDR3 runs to 12 residues. The ends were cut back, 6 bases at V and 11 bases at J, with 14 bases in the middle.

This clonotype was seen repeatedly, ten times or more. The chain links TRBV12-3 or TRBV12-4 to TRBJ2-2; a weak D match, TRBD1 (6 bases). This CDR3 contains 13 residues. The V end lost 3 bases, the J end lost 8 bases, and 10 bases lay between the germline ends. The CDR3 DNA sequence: TGTGCCAGCAGTTTCAGGGGACCGGGGGAGCTGTTTTTT. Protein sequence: CASSFRGPGELFF.

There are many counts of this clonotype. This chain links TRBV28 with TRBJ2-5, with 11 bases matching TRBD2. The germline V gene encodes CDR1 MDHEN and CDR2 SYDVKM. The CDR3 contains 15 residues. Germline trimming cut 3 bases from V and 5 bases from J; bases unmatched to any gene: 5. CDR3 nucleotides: TGTGCCAGCAGTTTTTATGCTAGCGGGAGGGAGACCCAGTACTTC. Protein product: CASSFYASGRETQYF.

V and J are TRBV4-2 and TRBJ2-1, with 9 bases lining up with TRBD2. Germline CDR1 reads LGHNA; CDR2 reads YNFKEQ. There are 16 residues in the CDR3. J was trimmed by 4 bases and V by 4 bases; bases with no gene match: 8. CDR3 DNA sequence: TGTGCCAGCAGCCCCCAGGGGACTAGCAATTACAATGAGCAGTTCTTC. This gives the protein CASSPQGTSNYNEQFF.

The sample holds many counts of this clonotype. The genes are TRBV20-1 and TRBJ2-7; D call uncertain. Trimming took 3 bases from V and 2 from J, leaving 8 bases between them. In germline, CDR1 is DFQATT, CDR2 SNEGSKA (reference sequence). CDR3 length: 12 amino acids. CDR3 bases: TGCAGTGCTAGTACTGGGGCCTACGAGCAGTACTTC. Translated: CSASTGAYEQYF.

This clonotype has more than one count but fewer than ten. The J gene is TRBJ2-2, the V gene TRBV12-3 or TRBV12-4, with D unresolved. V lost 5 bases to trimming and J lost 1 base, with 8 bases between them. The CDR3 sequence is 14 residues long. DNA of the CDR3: TGTGCCAGCAGTGTTTGGGGGAACACCGGGGAGCTGTTTTTT. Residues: CASSVWGNTGELFF.

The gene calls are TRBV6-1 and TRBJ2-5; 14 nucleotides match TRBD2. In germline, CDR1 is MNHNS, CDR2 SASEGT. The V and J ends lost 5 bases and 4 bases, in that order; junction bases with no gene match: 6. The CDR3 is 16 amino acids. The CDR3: CASSRLAGGPGETQYF. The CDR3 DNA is TGTGCCAGCAGTCGACTAGCGGGAGGGCCGGGAGAGACCCAGTACTTC.

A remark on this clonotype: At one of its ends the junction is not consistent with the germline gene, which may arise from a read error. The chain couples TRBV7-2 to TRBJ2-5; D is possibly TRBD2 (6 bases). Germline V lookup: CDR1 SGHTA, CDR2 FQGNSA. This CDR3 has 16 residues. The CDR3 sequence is CAISLGPGRKKETQYF. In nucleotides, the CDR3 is TGTGCCATCAGCTTAGGTCCAGGGAGGAAAAAAGAGACCCAGTACTTC.

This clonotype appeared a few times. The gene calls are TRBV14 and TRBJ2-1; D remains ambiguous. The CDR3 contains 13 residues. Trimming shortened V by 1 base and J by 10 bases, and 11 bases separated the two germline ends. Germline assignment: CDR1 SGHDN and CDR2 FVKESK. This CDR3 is CASSQVNPLEQFF. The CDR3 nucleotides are TGTGCCAGCAGCCAAGTTAACCCCCTGGAGCAGTTCTTC. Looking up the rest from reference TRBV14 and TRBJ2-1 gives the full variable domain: EAGVTQFPSHSVIEKGQTVTLRCDPISGHDNLYWYRRVMGKEIKFLLHFVKESKQDESGMPNNRFLAERTGGTYSTLKVQPAELEDSGVYFCASSQVNPLEQFFGPGTRLTVL.

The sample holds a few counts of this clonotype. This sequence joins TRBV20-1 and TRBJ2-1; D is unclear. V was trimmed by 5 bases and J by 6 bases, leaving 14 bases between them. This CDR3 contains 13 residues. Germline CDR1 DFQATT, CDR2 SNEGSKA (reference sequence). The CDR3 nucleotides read TGCAGTGCTGTCCCTGGGTCTTTCAATGAGCAGTTCTTC. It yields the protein CSAVPGSFNEQFF.

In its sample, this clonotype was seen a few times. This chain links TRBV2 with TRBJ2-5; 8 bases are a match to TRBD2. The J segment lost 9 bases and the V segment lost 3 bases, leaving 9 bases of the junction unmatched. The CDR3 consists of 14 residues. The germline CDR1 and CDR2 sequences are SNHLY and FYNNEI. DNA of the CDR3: TGTGCCAGCAGTGAGATGGGACTAGGGAGCCCCCAGTACTTC. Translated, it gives CASSEMGLGSPQYF.

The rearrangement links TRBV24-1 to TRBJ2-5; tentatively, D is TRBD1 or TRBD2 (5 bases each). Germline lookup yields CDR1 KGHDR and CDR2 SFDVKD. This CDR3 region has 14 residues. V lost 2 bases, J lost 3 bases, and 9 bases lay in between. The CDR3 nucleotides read TGTGCCACCAGTGATTGGGGACGGAAAGAGACCCAGTACTTC. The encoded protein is CATSDWGRKETQYF.

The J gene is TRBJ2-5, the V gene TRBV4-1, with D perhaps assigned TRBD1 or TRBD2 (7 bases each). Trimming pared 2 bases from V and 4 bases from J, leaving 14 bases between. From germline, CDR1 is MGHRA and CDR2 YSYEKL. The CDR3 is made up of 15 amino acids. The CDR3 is CASSQSDREGETQYF. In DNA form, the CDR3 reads TGCGCCAGCAGCCAAAGCGACAGGGAGGGAGAGACCCAGTACTTC.

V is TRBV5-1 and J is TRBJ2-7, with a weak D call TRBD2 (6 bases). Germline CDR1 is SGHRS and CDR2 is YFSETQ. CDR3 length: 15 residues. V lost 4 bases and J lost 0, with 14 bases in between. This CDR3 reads CASSPQAGSSYEQYF. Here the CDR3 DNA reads TGCGCCAGCAGCCCCCAGGCGGGGAGCTCCTACGAGCAGTACTTC.

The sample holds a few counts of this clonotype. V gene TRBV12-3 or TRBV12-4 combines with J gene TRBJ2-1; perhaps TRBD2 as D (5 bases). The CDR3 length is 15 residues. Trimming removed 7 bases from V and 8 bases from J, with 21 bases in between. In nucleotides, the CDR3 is TGTGCCAGCACCGCCCCCGGGAAACCTATCGATGAGCAGTTCTTC. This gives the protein CASTAPGKPIDEQFF.

The CDR3 loop is CSAPVPGTANYGYTF. The CDR3 DNA follows: TGCAGTGCCCCGGTCCCGGGGACTGCGAACTATGGCTACACCTTC. The rearrangement joins TRBV20-1 to TRBJ1-2; TRBD1 is a possible D gene (5 bases). Trimming took 6 bases from V and 2 from J, leaving 19 bases between them. This CDR3 has 15 amino acids. Germline CDR1 is DFQATT and CDR2 is SNEGSKA (reference sequence).